This TCR beta chain is from a study of T cell clusters in autoimmune cytopenias (dated by TCRdb to between 2018 and 2021). Looking at the study overall: A median TRB sequencing depth of approximately 50,000 reads per sample was reached, and a median of 2,350 distinct TRB clonotypes per sample was obtained. TRB and IGH repertoires from peripheral blood were sequenced in autoimmune cytopenia patients at active disease and during treatment follow-up, with healthy, CLL and autoimmune hepatitis controls included alongside. The study aimed to test whether autoimmune cytopenia patients carry a disease-specific immune repertoire signature usable as a blood-based biomarker. For primary cytopenia, the controls were under 30 age-matched healthy donors, and for secondary cytopenia, the controls were around 15 age-matched CLL patients.

To amplify TRB rearrangements, a touch-down multiplex PCR protocol was run with the TRB-A and TRB-B primer pools combined in a single tube. Illumina adapters and sample indices were added to the amplicons through two consecutive PCR reactions performed with Phusion HS II polymerase. After gel purification with the NucleoSpin Gel and PCR Clean-up kit, the amplicons were quantified by Qubit and checked for quality on an Agilent 2100 Bioanalyzer. Sequencing of the libraries was done on an Illumina MiSeq with 600-cycle, single-indexed, paired-end runs. As for the authors' bioinformatics: MiXCR version 2.1.12 with the default MiXCR reference library was used to align and assemble TRB reads. A clone was defined by each unique CDR3 nucleotide sequence, and analysis was restricted to productive sequences with at least two reads. Repertoire diversity was assessed by alpha-parameterized diversity profiles (alpha 0 to 5), including Shannon (alpha 1) and Simpson (alpha 2) indices, computed with an R script. The tcR package was used to compute combinatorial TRB VJ usage, and cohorts were compared on this usage by principal component analysis with ade4. GLIPH was used to cluster TCRbeta CDR3s in pairs of cohorts matched for age and read depth, and a Wilcoxon test was used to compare cluster frequencies. TCRdb reprocessed the reads and lists each CDR3 protein sequence as a single entry, with no DNA. The V and J calls and clone size are TCRdb's, not the authors'. This sample's listing comprises about 1,500 distinct CDR3 sequences. The ten largest clones capture 50% to 55% of the sample.

Notes on this clonotype: Its antigen is currently not known.

Each sample's TRB amplification started from roughly 260 ng of peripheral blood genomic DNA, which corresponds to 38,000 or so genome equivalents. None of the roughly 15 chronic lymphocytic leukemia controls had been treated or had autoimmune cytopenia, and among these controls about 5 were female, with a mean age of approximately 70 years and a median age of around 64 years. Summary of the overall study and its limitations: The TRB repertoire shifts, including less even repertoires in secondary cytopenia and CLL, mostly reflected lymphoma bias and not autoimmunity. In the comparison of secondary cytopenia with CLL, the cluster-lack signature was not observed, apparently because the dominant lymphoma-associated repertoire masked the signature. A lack of physiological T cell clusters in primary autoimmune cytopenia patients was suggested by GLIPH, as 51 clusters were found to be exclusive to healthy donors versus around 16 exclusive to patients. Compared with active autoimmune hepatitis patients, healthy donors had almost three times as many exclusive TRB clusters, a finding consistent with an autoimmunity-wide signature. The T cell clusters were defined only in silico, and the functional role of the clusters was left to be validated experimentally.

The germline V gene gives CDR1 as KGHSH and CDR2 as LQKENI. Including the terminal cysteine and phenylalanine, the CDR3 comprises 14 residues. The DNA is unrecorded. This sample also appeared in a second study, on T cell repertoires in aging, cancer and after chemotherapy. From that second study: The donors fell into six age groups ranging from 30 or younger to 70 or older, and each group had at least three individuals. In the hematological group, the paired samples taken before and after chemotherapy came from chronic lymphocytic leukemia patients who were treated with regimens based on fludarabine or bendamustine. The complete dataset included around 9 million TCR reads. Compared with age-matched healthy donors, untreated patients with either hematological or solid cancers had significantly lower TCR diversity in the blood along with higher clonality. In healthy donors, the decline in TCR diversity with age was mainly explained by loss of richness, whereas in cancer patients loss of evenness was also found to contribute. An increase in median generation probability over the chemotherapy interval was observed in both cancer cohorts, suggesting that the repertoire was reconstituted through rebound thymic output. It was noted by the authors that conclusions about immunological memory after chemotherapy cannot be drawn from the repertoire data. Lymphoid organ infiltration was present in hematological cancer patients, and this infiltration may itself impair thymic emigration or peripheral T cell expansion. To look at immunoaging and at how T cells reconstitute after chemotherapy, the study profiled TCR beta repertoires in peripheral blood from both healthy donors and cancer patients. Alongside around 98 healthy donors serving as a reference group, the cohort included 200 to 250 cancer patients, of whom some 91 had hematological cancers and some 130 had solid cancers. MiXCR versions 2.12 and 3.0.5 were used to process the TRB sequences. Shannon diversity, evenness, clonality (one minus evenness), and alpha-parameterized diversity profiles from alpha 0 to 5 were included as repertoire metrics. The IGoR algorithm was used to calculate generation probabilities for clones in the paired samples taken before and after chemotherapy.

In this chain, TRBV18 is recombined with TRBJ1-2; lacking DNA, the TRBD1 call made by TCRdb goes unchecked. The source of this sequence is a human donor with chronic lymphocytic leukemia. The sample taken for sequencing was peripheral blood. The CDR3 protein is CASSPGRLRYGYTF.